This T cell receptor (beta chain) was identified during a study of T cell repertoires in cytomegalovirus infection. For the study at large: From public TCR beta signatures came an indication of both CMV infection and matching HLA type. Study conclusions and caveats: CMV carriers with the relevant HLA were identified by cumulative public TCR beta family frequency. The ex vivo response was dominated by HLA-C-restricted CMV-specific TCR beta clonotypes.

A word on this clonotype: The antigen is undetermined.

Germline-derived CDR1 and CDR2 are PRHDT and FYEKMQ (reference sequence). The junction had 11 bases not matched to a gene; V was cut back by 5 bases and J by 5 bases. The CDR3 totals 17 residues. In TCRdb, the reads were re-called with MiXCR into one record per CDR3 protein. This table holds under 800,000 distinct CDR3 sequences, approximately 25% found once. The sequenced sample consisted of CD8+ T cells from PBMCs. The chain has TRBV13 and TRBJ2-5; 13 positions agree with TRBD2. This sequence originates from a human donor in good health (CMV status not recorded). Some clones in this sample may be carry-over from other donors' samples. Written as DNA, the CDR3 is TGTGCCAGCAGCAAGACTAGCGGGGGGACCTTCGGGGAGACCCAGTACTTC. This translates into CASSKTSGGTFGETQYF.